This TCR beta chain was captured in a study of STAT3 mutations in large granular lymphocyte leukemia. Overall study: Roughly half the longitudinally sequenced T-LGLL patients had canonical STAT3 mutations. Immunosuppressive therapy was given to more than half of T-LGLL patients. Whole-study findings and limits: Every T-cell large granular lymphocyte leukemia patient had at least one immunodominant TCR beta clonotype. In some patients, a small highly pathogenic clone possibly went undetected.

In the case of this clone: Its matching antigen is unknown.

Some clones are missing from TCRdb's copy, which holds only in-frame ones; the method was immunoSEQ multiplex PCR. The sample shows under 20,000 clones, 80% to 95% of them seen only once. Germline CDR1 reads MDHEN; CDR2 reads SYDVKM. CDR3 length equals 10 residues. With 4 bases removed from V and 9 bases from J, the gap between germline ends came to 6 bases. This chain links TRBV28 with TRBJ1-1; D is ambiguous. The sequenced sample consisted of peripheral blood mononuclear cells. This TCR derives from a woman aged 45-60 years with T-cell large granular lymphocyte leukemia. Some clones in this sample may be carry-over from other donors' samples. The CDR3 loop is CASSSLQAFF. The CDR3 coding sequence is TGTGCCAGCAGTTCGCTCCAAGCTTTCTTT.